This T cell receptor (beta chain) stems from a study of response to subunit inactivated influenza vaccine. MiXCR was run by TCRdb on the RT-PCR reads, yielding one entry per CDR3 protein. Of approximately 680,000 distinct CDR3 sequences in the sample, around 14% were seen once. This clonotype has at least ten counts. Its antigen remains unknown. Points from the study as a whole: Seasonal influenza vaccination, on each occasion, was suggested by the authors to recruit few new T cells.

The sequence was collected from a man aged 50-60 years who received an inactivated influenza vaccine. The sample here was PBMCs from blood, taken about 12 days after vaccination.

The CDR3: CSAEIRDRGYYEQYF. For the CDR3, the DNA is TGCAGTGCTGAAATTCGGGACAGGGGGTACTACGAGCAGTACTTC. The rearrangement joins TRBV20-1 to TRBJ2-7, with 11 bases matching TRBD1. The germline V gene encodes CDR1 DFQATT and CDR2 SNEGSKA (reference sequence). The CDR3 covers 15 residues. The V segment lost 5 bases and the J segment 3 bases; nucleotides outside the gene matches: 9.